The 26 T cell receptor beta chains presented below share a single source sample, sequenced in a study of T cells after yellow fever vaccination. MiXCR, run by TCRdb on the 5' RACE reads, gives a single entry per CDR3 protein. The sample has 400,000 or so distinct CDR3 sequences, under 20% seen once; the top ten hold 15% to 20%. The sample here was PBMCs, taken before the yellow fever booster vaccination. The receptor source for this set is a man aged 18-30 years who received the YFV17D yellow fever vaccine.

The genes are TRBV7-9 and TRBJ1-6; 9 bases agree with TRBD1. Germline V gives CDR1 SEHNR, CDR2 FQNEAQ (reference sequence). Losses at the gene ends were 5 bases for V and 7 bases for J; bases not matched to a gene: 9. The CDR3 covers 16 residues. CDR3 bases: TGTGCCAGCAGCCATAAACGGACAGGGGTAAATTCACCCCTCCACTTT. It yields the protein CASSHKRTGVNSPLHF.

V gene TRBV7-3 combines with J gene TRBJ2-6; no clear D gene. The CDR3 loop spans 18 amino acids. The germline gives CDR1 SGHTA, CDR2 FQGTGA. Trimming removed 2 bases at V and 0 bases at J, with 14 bases between. CDR3: CASSLVSLGSSGANVLTF. As DNA, the CDR3 is TGTGCCAGCAGCTTAGTATCATTGGGCAGCTCTGGGGCCAACGTCCTGACTTTC.

This chain links TRBV7-9 with TRBJ2-5, with D possibly matching TRBD1 (6 bases). The CDR3 extends over 15 amino acids. Germline V gives CDR1 SEHNR, CDR2 FQNEAQ (reference sequence). The V gene lost 2 bases and the J gene lost 1 base, with 11 bases spanning the gap. This CDR3 is CASSLSPQGQETQYF. The CDR3, as DNA: TGTGCCAGCAGCTTATCCCCACAGGGCCAAGAGACCCAGTACTTC.

This clonotype was detected ten times or more. The CDR3 coding sequence is TGTGCCAGCAGTTACCTTCCCCACACAGGGCAAGAGACCCAGTACTTC. It translates to CASSYLPHTGQETQYF. V usage is TRBV6-1 and J usage is TRBJ2-5; maybe TRBD1 (6 bases). The V and J ends lost 5 bases and 2 bases respectively, with 18 bases between them. CDR1 is MNHNS, CDR2 SASEGT, per germline. The CDR3 runs to 16 residues.

This clonotype occurred many times. This chain joins TRBV7-2 and TRBJ2-2; D possibly uses TRBD1 or TRBD2 (5 bases each). Germline assignment: CDR1 SGHTA and CDR2 FQGNSA. The CDR3 consists of 15 residues. Trimming stripped 1 base from V and 4 bases from J, with 10 bases between. DNA for the CDR3: TGTGCCAGCAGCTTAGGAGGTGGGACCACCGGGGAGCTGTTTTTT. Translated, it gives CASSLGGGTTGELFF.

The chain couples TRBV13 to TRBJ2-3; 9 bases agree with TRBD2. The CDR3 runs 15 residues. J gave up 5 bases and V 5 bases, and 8 bases lay outside the gene matches. Germline CDR1 reads PRHDT; CDR2 reads FYEKMQ (reference sequence). The CDR3 here is CASSPESGGKDTQYF. DNA for the CDR3: TGTGCCAGCAGCCCCGAGAGCGGGGGGAAAGATACGCAGTATTTT.

The J gene is TRBJ1-2, the V gene TRBV6-5; D remains unclear. Per germline, CDR1 MNHEY and CDR2 SVGAGI. V was pared by 2 bases and J by 4 bases, with 17 bases between. The CDR3 runs to 16 residues. The CDR3: CASSYGGAGDAYGYTF. In nucleotides, the CDR3 is TGTGCCAGCAGTTACGGAGGCGCTGGGGATGCCTATGGCTACACCTTC.

This clonotype was detected many times. The chain uses TRBV6-1 and TRBJ2-6, with D unclear. The CDR3 sequence is 15 residues long. With 3 bases removed from V and 0 bases from J, the gap between germline ends came to 6 bases. Germline CDR1 is MNHNS and CDR2 is SASEGT. The CDR3 nucleotides read TGTGCCAGCAGTGAGAAATACTCTGGGGCCAACGTCCTGACTTTC. Encoded protein: CASSEKYSGANVLTF.

The V and J genes are TRBV13 and TRBJ2-2; TRBD1 matches 8 bases. The CDR3 has 12 residues. Per the germline V gene, CDR1 is PRHDT and CDR2 is FYEKMQ (reference sequence). V lost 6 bases, J lost 6 bases, and 0 bases stayed unmatched. DNA of the CDR3: TGTGCCAGCAGACAGGGGGCCGGGGAGCTGTTTTTT. This gives the protein CASRQGAGELFF.

The chain uses TRBV7-9 and TRBJ2-2; TRBD2 might be the D (5 bases). Germline V gene lookup returns CDR1 SEHNR and CDR2 FQNEAQ (reference sequence). The V and J ends lost 7 bases and 13 bases respectively, with 28 bases between them. The CDR3 sequence is 16 residues long. The CDR3: CASTVGRERIIGGLFF. The CDR3 region has the DNA TGTGCCAGCACCGTAGGCCGGGAACGAATCATAGGAGGGCTGTTTTTT.

This clonotype was counted a few times. This sequence joins TRBV5-1 and TRBJ2-3; D not resolved. The CDR3 consists of 15 residues. Germline V lookup: CDR1 SGHRS, CDR2 YFSETQ. The V gene lost 0 bases and the J gene lost 1 base, with 9 bases spanning the gap. In DNA, the CDR3 is TGCGCCAGCAGCTTGGAACCACACGGCACAGATACGCAGTATTTT. Protein: CASSLEPHGTDTQYF.

Regarding this clonotype: The junction does not match germline at one end; this may be a read error. The chain links TRBV20-1 to TRBJ2-6, with D tentatively TRBD1 (5 bases). Germline lookup yields CDR1 DFQATT and CDR2 SNEGSKA (reference sequence). The CDR3 is 14 amino acids. In DNA, the CDR3 is TGCAGTGCTAGAGTCCAGTCTGGGGCCAACTTCCTGACTTTC. It translates to CSARVQSGANFLTF.

This clonotype was counted a few times. The chain's CDR3 is CASSRGPPQTTNEKLFF. The CDR3 DNA is TGCGCCAGCAGTCGGGGGCCCCCACAGACAACTAATGAAAAACTGTTTTTT. The chain combines TRBV5-1 with TRBJ1-4; possibly TRBD1 for D (6 bases). V was pared by 5 bases and J by 0 bases, with 17 bases between. The CDR3 loop spans 17 amino acids. Per the germline V gene, CDR1 is SGHRS and CDR2 is YFSETQ.

This clonotype was seen ten or more times. The rearrangement uses TRBV20-1 and TRBJ2-3, with 12 bases lining up with TRBD2. This CDR3 has 13 residues. Germline lookup yields CDR1 DFQATT and CDR2 SNEGSKA (reference sequence). V was clipped by 6 bases and J by 4 bases; unmatched bases: 2. The CDR3 sequence is CSAPSGGADTQYF. CDR3 bases: TGCAGTGCCCCTAGCGGGGGGGCAGATACGCAGTATTTT.

V gene TRBV20-1 combines with J gene TRBJ2-3; TRBD2 aligns across 12 bases. Trimming took 1 base from V and 0 from J; bases not matched to a gene: 8. Germline assignment: CDR1 DFQATT and CDR2 SNEGSKA (reference sequence). This CDR3 has 18 residues. The CDR3 nucleotides are TGCAGTGCTAGAGTCCCTCTAGCGGGGGGGACTAGCACAGATACGCAGTATTTT. Translating gives CSARVPLAGGTSTDTQYF.

This clonotype was seen repeatedly, ten times or more. The chain employs TRBV20-1 and TRBJ2-5, with D possibly matching TRBD1 (5 bases). V was cut by 6 bases and J by 5 bases, with 10 bases left in between. The germline CDR1 and CDR2 sequences are DFQATT and SNEGSKA (reference sequence). The length of the CDR3 is 11 residues. CDR3 sequence reads: CSAIQAETQYF. Here the CDR3 DNA reads TGCAGTGCCATACAGGCGGAGACCCAGTACTTC.

This clonotype was counted between two and nine times. This sequence joins TRBV5-1 and TRBJ1-2; tentatively, D is TRBD1 (5 bases). Germline V gene lookup returns CDR1 SGHRS and CDR2 YFSETQ. CDR3 size: 14 residues. Between the trimmed V and J ends, which lost 2 bases and 7 bases, there was a span of 15 bases. The CDR3 DNA sequence: TGCGCCAGCAGCTTAAGAACGGCGGGGGGTGGCTACACCTTC. Its translation: CASSLRTAGGGYTF.

The genes are TRBV6-6 and TRBJ2-7; 9 nucleotides align to TRBD1. The CDR3 is 16 amino acids. In germline, CDR1 is MNHNY, CDR2 SVGAGI (reference sequence). V gave up 2 bases and J gave up 3 bases; unmatched junction bases: 8. The CDR3 region is CASSYDRGEGGYEQYF. The CDR3 DNA reads as TGTGCCAGCAGTTACGACAGGGGGGAGGGGGGCTACGAGCAGTACTTC.

This clonotype was detected a few times. The rearrangement links TRBV7-2 to TRBJ2-7, with D possibly matching TRBD1 (5 bases). This CDR3 is 15 amino acids long. Between the trimmed V and J ends, which lost 6 bases and 6 bases, there was a span of 21 bases. Germline values: CDR1 SGHTA, CDR2 FQGNSA. The CDR3 here is CASRREPGKLGEQYV. CDR3 in DNA: TGTGCCAGCAGACGTGAGCCAGGGAAATTAGGCGAGCAGTACGTC.

This chain connects TRBV11-2 to TRBJ2-4, with a possible D match to TRBD1 (5 bases). Trimming removed 6 bases from V and 6 bases from J, with 12 bases in between. Per germline, CDR1 SGHAT and CDR2 FQNNGV. This CDR3 is built from 13 residues. This CDR3 reads CASSASGLNIQYF. CDR3 in DNA: TGTGCCAGCAGTGCCTCAGGGTTAAACATTCAGTACTTC.

This chain joins TRBV9 and TRBJ2-3, with a weak D call TRBD1 (6 bases). V lost 2 bases, J lost 6 bases, and 19 bases lay in between. From germline, CDR1 is SGDLS and CDR2 YYNGEE. The CDR3 is 16 amino acids. CDR3 loop: CASSVGAGAAADTQYF. DNA of the CDR3: TGTGCCAGCAGCGTCGGAGCAGGGGCCGCCGCGGATACGCAGTATTTT.

CDR3 sequence (DNA): TGTGCCAGCAGTTCCCCTCTGATAAACATTCAGTACTTC. Its translation: CASSSPLINIQYF. The chain recombines TRBV27 with TRBJ2-4; D call uncertain. Trimming took 4 bases from V and 6 from J, leaving 10 bases between them. Germline V CDR1 and CDR2: MNHEY, SMNVEV (reference sequence). CDR3 size: 13 residues.

This clonotype was seen ten or more times. The CDR3 here is CASSIGNEQFF. For the CDR3, the DNA is TGTGCCAGCAGTATCGGGAATGAGCAGTTCTTC. This chain uses TRBV27 with TRBJ2-1; no definite D call. The CDR3 consists of 11 residues. Trimming took 5 bases from V and 7 from J, leaving 6 bases between them. CDR1 is MNHEY and CDR2 is SMNVEV in the germline V gene (reference sequence).

The table lists this clonotype with a few counts. The chain employs TRBV27 and TRBJ1-3, with 7 positions matching TRBD1. The germline CDR1 and CDR2 sequences are MNHEY and SMNVEV (reference sequence). The J segment lost 4 bases and the V segment lost 5 bases, leaving 8 bases of the junction unmatched. This CDR3 contains 15 residues. This chain's CDR3 is CASSLQGGPGNTIYF. The DNA of the CDR3 is TGTGCCAGCAGTCTTCAGGGGGGTCCCGGAAACACCATATATTTT.

This chain joins TRBV10-2 and TRBJ1-3; 8 bases match TRBD1. The V segment lost 6 bases and the J segment 0 bases; nucleotides outside the gene matches: 1. Germline CDR1 is WSHSY and CDR2 is SAAADI. The CDR3 sequence is 14 residues long. CDR3 sequence reads: CASRGTGSGNTIYF. The CDR3 DNA reads as TGCGCCAGCAGGGGGACAGGCTCTGGAAACACCATATATTTT.

This clonotype was detected only once. The chain is built from TRBV11-1 and TRBJ2-7, with D hard to call. Germline loops: CDR1 SGHAT, CDR2 FQDESV (reference sequence). CDR3 size: 15 residues. V dropped 3 bases and J dropped 0 bases, with 12 bases sitting between them. CDR3 amino acids: CASSFAGKSSYEQYF. In DNA, the CDR3 is TGTGCCAGCAGCTTTGCAGGAAAAAGCTCCTACGAGCAGTACTTC.